Listed below are T cell receptor beta chains from one sample, sequenced in a study of blood T cell repertoires in COVID-19. Measured with immunoSEQ multiplex PCR; TCRdb has only the in-frame clones, and not every one. The sample lists under 200,000 clones, around four fifths seen once, with 9.1% in the top ten. The material sequenced was peripheral blood. Receptors originate from a woman older than 75 with active or convalescent COVID-19. The conserved cysteine and the conserved F or W are not part of the CDR3 here. The order of the fields is V gene, D gene, J gene, CDR3 length, CDR3 protein. The D gene is left open where the match is weak.

>TRBV4-3|TRBD1|TRBJ1-5|12
ASSPRTGDQPQH
>TRBV6-4|-|TRBJ1-4|12
ASSDEDNNEKLF
>TRBV7-9|TRBD1|TRBJ1-2|12
ASSSSGGAGGYT
>TRBV19|TRBD1|TRBJ1-5|17
ASTPGAGQGPIFNQPQH
>TRBV7-6|-|TRBJ1-3|13
ASSSAGAGGNTIY
>TRBV10-2|-|TRBJ1-2|14
ASSDYAVKGVYGYT
>TRBV12-3/TRBV12-4|-|TRBJ1-2|11
ASSSLRGNGYT
>TRBV7-2|-|TRBJ2-1|13
ASSLAYGLYNEQF
>TRBV7-2|TRBD1|TRBJ2-1|14
ASSSHAGQGGNEQF
>TRBV7-7|-|TRBJ2-2|10
ASSLDRGQLF
>TRBV11-2|TRBD1|TRBJ2-6|15
ASSWGAGGAGANVLT